The present T cell receptor beta chain was sequenced within a study of blood T cell repertoires in COVID-19. Some clones are missing from TCRdb's copy, which holds only in-frame ones; the method was immunoSEQ multiplex PCR. This table has hundreds of thousands of clones, more than 80% appearing once. The germline V and J ends were trimmed by 5 bases and 8 bases, with 9 bases remaining between them. CDR1 is LNHDA, CDR2 SQIVND, per germline (reference sequence). This CDR3 has 12 amino acids. J is TRBJ2-2 and V is TRBV19; the D is unclear. The specimen was PBMCs or T cells enriched from blood (not recorded which). The TCR originated in a woman aged 18 to 35 who had recovered from COVID-19. The CDR3 DNA sequence: TGTGCCAGTAGTCAGGTGGCGGGGGAGCTGTTTTTT. Its translation: CASSQVAGELFF.